This TCR beta chain was documented in a study of cytomegalovirus exposure and HLA in healthy donors. Study-wide results and limits: A reported reduction in N-insertions relative to the roughly 670-donor mean was seen in an Asian-associated ancestry cluster in a later analysis. Among TCR beta chains of equal frequency, HLA-associated ones were more clonally expanded in a later analysis. As a later analysis revealed, the rate of TCR association differed by HLA locus, with DRB1 most and HLA-C fewest. Among TCR beta chains, those listed as cytomegalovirus-associated numbered more than 150.

The study ran its PCR with 60 Vbeta and 13 Jbeta primers. This table comes from immunoSEQ multiplex PCR, and its TCRdb copy is limited to in-frame clones, with some not included. This sample carries under 150,000 clones, 80% to 90% of them seen once, and the ten largest clones take roughly 4%. As regards this clone: The antigen remains unidentified.

The sequence was obtained from a woman in her forties in good health and CMV-seropositive. The sequenced sample consisted of PBMCs.

CDR3 DNA sequence: TGTGCCAGCTCACCGGGGGGGCGGCAGCCCCAGCATTTT. Amino acids: CASSPGGRQPQHF. The chain is built from TRBV18 and TRBJ1-5; D is possibly TRBD1 (6 bases). CDR3 length: 13 residues. Germline CDR1 reads KGHSH; CDR2 reads LQKENI. Trimming left V 3 bases short and J 7 bases short, with 10 bases between.